Below, 9 T cell receptor beta chains from the same sample are listed, as sequenced in a study of CD8 T cells in Susac syndrome. With random hexamers, roughly 0.45 to 1 ug RNA was reverse transcribed. TCRdb itself ran the immunoSEQ multiplex PCR reads through MiXCR, one entry per CDR3 protein. The data contain hundreds of thousands of distinct CDR3 sequences, 85% to 95% of them singletons. Sequenced input: CD4+ T cells from PBMCs. The receptors derive from a human donor with multiple sclerosis.

The chain has TRBV5-1 and TRBJ2-2; D unresolved. The CDR3 has 14 amino acids. V was shortened by 0 bases and J by 1 base, with 4 bases between the two germline ends. CDR1 is SGHRS and CDR2 is YFSETQ in the germline V gene. The CDR3 loop is CASSLEGNTGELFF. Written as DNA, the CDR3 is TGCGCCAGCAGCTTGGAGGGGAACACCGGGGAGCTGTTTTTT.

The rearrangement links TRBV30 to TRBJ2-1, with a possible D match to TRBD2 (5 bases). Trimming left V 3 bases short and J 8 bases short, with 11 bases between. Germline values: CDR1 GTSNPN, CDR2 SVGIG (reference sequence). The CDR3 is made up of 12 amino acids. The CDR3 spells CAWRRGLHEQFF. In DNA, the CDR3 is TGTGCCTGGAGGCGAGGGCTGCATGAGCAGTTCTTC.

The CDR3: CASSSSGLVNEKLFF. The CDR3 nucleotides are TGTGCCAGCAGCTCATCGGGACTAGTTAATGAAAAACTGTTTTTT. The V call is TRBV7-9, the J call TRBJ1-4, with TRBD1 as a possible D gene (5 bases). The V gene's germline CDR1 is SEHNR and CDR2 FQNEAQ (reference sequence). With 4 bases removed from V and 4 bases from J, the gap between germline ends came to 13 bases. The CDR3 has 15 amino acids. The full variable domain, with the rest looked up from reference TRBV7-9 and TRBJ1-4, is DTGVSQNPRHKITKRGQNVTFRCDPISEHNRLYWYRQTLGQGPEFLTYFQNEAQLEKSRLLSDRFSAERPKGSFSTLEIQRTEQGDSAMYLCASSSSGLVNEKLFFGSGTQLSVL.

This rearrangement joins TRBV5-6 to TRBJ1-1, with TRBD1 as a possible D gene (6 bases). CDR3 length equals 13 residues. The germline V gene encodes CDR1 SGHDT and CDR2 YYEEEE. The V end lost 4 bases, the J end lost 11 bases, and 18 bases lay between the germline ends. The CDR3 spells CASSLGQTPEAFF. The CDR3 nucleotides read TGTGCCAGCAGCCTTGGACAGACCCCGGAGGCTTTCTTT.

CDR3 nucleotides: TGTGCCAGCACTCCTGACCTTGAGCAGTTCTTC. Its translation is CASTPDLEQFF. The V and J genes are TRBV12-3 or TRBV12-4 and TRBJ2-1, with D unresolved. V was clipped by 7 bases and J by 9 bases, with 10 bases between them. This CDR3 is 11 amino acids long.

The CDR3 protein is CASSSHRSQETQYF. The CDR3 DNA follows: TGTGCCAGCAGCTCCCACCGGTCCCAAGAGACCCAGTACTTC. The genes are TRBV9 and TRBJ2-5; D gene ambiguous. V was cut by 4 bases and J by 1 base, with 11 bases left in between. This CDR3 is 14 amino acids long. The germline V gene has CDR1 SGDLS and CDR2 YYNGEE.

This chain links TRBV29-1 with TRBJ2-1; D is ambiguous. V gave up 3 bases and J gave up 2 bases, with 8 bases separating them. This CDR3 is 13 amino acids long. CDR1 and CDR2 (germline): SQVTM, ANQGSEA. The CDR3 DNA reads as TGCAGCGTTGAGAGGCAGACCTACAATGAGCAGTTCTTC. Its translation is CSVERQTYNEQFF.

The chain employs TRBV4-2 and TRBJ2-1, with a tentative D call TRBD2 (5 bases). Germline V gene sequence: CDR1 LGHNA, CDR2 YNFKEQ. Trimming shortened V by 0 bases and J by 7 bases, and 16 bases separated the two germline ends. This CDR3 is 16 amino acids long. In DNA form, the CDR3 reads TGTGCCAGCAGCCAAGATCCGAGACTCCGAGGGAATGAGCAGTTCTTC. Translation gives CASSQDPRLRGNEQFF.

V is TRBV7-3 and J is TRBJ1-5; possibly TRBD1 for D (6 bases). V was shortened by 2 bases and J by 1 base, with 9 bases between the two germline ends. The V gene's germline CDR1 is SGHTA and CDR2 FQGTGA. This CDR3 is 15 amino acids long. The CDR3 coding sequence is TGTGCCAGCAGCTTAGGAGGGGGGAGCAATCAGCCCCAGCATTTT. Amino acids: CASSLGGGSNQPQHF.